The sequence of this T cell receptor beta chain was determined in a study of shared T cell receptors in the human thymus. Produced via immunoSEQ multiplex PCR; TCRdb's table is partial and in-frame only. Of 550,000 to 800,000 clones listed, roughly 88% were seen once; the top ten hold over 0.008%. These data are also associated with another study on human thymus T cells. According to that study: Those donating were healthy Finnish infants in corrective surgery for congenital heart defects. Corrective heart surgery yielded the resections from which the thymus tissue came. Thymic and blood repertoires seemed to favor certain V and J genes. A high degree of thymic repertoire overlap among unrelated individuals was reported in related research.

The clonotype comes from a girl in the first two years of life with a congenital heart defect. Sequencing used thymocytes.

The CDR3: CASSPPVEQMNTEAFF. CDR3 DNA sequence: TGTGCCAGCAGCCCCCCAGTGGAACAGATGAACACTGAAGCTTTCTTT. This sequence joins TRBV7-8 and TRBJ1-1; D call uncertain. Germline assignment: CDR1 SGHVS and CDR2 FQNEAQ. The CDR3 spans 16 residues. V was cut by 5 bases and J by 0 bases, with 16 bases left in between.